Listed below are T cell receptor beta chains from one sample, sequenced in a study of blood T cell repertoires in COVID-19. Here immunoSEQ multiplex PCR was the method, and the copy in TCRdb shows in-frame clones only, minus some. In the table there are hundreds of thousands of clones, approximately 81% of which are singletons. Material for sequencing was peripheral blood. These receptors originate from a woman over 75 with acute or convalescent COVID-19. The CDR3 runs from the conserved cysteine through the conserved F or W. Fields, in order: J gene, clone size, V gene, CDR3 protein. Clone size is stated in some rows and not others, as once, few, many or a class when expanded.

TRBJ2-7 | . | TRBV3-1/TRBV3-2 | CASSRTSGETYEQYF
TRBJ1-4 | . | TRBV6-2/TRBV6-3 | CASSYPQGREKLFF
TRBJ2-7 | few | TRBV28 | CASYTTDSYEQYF
TRBJ2-5 | . | TRBV7-2 | CASSLARSVVETQYF
TRBJ2-2 | once | TRBV12-3/TRBV12-4 | CASVGRYTGELFF
TRBJ2-5 | . | TRBV19 | CASTPPKMGRETQYF
TRBJ1-1 | few | TRBV19 | CASRGQGFTEAFF
TRBJ1-6 | . | TRBV5-4 | CASAQGQGFSSSYNSPLHF
TRBJ2-2 | . | TRBV2 | CASSVDMGSNTGELFF
TRBJ1-5 | . | TRBV7-9 | CASSALPGQGTFLNQPQHF
TRBJ1-2 | . | TRBV21-1 | CASSTAGLNYGYTF
TRBJ1-1 | . | TRBV18 | CASSLTGNTEAFF
TRBJ2-4 | . | TRBV19 | CASSFRDREYF
TRBJ1-6 | . | TRBV9 | CASSVEGRSPLHF
TRBJ2-3 | . | TRBV29-1 | CSVVGRATDTQYF
TRBJ1-1 | . | TRBV6-5 | CASSHRRRDTEAFF